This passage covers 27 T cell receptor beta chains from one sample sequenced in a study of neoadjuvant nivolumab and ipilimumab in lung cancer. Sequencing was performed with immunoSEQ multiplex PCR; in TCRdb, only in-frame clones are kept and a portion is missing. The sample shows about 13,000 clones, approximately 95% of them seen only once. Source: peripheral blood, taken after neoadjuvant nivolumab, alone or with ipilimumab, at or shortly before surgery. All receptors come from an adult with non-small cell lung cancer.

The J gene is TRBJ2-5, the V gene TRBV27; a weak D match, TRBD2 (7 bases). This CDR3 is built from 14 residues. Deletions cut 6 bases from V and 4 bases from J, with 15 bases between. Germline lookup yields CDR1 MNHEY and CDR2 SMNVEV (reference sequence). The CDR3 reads CASSRAGQRETQYF. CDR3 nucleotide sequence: TGTGCCAGCAGCCGAGCGGGACAACGAGAGACCCAGTACTTC.

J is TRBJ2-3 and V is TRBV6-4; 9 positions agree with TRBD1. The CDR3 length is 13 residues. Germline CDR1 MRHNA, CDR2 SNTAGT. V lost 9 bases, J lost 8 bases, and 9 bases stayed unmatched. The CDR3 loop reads CARKRTGASTQYF. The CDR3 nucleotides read TGTGCCAGAAAACGGACAGGGGCAAGTACGCAGTATTTT.

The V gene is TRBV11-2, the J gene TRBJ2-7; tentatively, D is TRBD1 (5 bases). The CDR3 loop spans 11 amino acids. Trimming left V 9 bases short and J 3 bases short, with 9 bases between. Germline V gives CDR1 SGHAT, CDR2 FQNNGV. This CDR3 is CARRRVYEQYF. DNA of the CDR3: TGTGCCAGGCGCAGGGTCTACGAGCAGTACTTC.

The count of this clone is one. CDR3 sequence (DNA): TGTGCCAGCAGTCCCACTCGGGACAGGGCCTACGAGCAGTACTTC. This gives the protein CASSPTRDRAYEQYF. This rearrangement joins TRBV27 to TRBJ2-7; 9 bases map to TRBD1. V lost 5 bases, J lost 2 bases, and 7 bases stayed unmatched. CDR1 is MNHEY and CDR2 is SMNVEV in the germline V gene (reference sequence). This CDR3 has 15 residues.

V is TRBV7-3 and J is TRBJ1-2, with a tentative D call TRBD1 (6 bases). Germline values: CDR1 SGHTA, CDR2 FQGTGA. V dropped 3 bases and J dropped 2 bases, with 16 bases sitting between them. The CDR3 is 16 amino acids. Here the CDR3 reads CASSFLPAQGNYGYTF. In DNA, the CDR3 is TGTGCCAGCAGCTTCCTACCCGCACAGGGAAACTATGGCTACACCTTC.

The CDR3 DNA reads TGTGCCAGCAGCCAAGTCTTCAGGTCCTACGAGCAGTACTTC. Translated, it gives CASSQVFRSYEQYF. The chain links TRBV14 to TRBJ2-7, with no clear D. Germline assignment: CDR1 SGHDN and CDR2 FVKESK. This CDR3 has 14 amino acids. V lost 1 base and J lost 1, with 8 bases in between.

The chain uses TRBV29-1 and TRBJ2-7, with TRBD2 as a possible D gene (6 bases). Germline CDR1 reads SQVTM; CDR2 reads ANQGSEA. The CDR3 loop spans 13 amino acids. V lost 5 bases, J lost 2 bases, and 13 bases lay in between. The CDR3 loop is CSVKVAAPYEQYF. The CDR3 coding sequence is TGCAGCGTTAAGGTAGCGGCACCCTACGAGCAGTACTTC.

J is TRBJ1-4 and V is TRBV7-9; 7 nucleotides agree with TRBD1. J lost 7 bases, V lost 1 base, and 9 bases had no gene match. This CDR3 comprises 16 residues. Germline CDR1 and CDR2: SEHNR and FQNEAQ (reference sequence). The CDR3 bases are TGTGCCAGCAGCTTAGTAATGACAGGGTTAAGTGAAAAACTGTTTTTT. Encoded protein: CASSLVMTGLSEKLFF.

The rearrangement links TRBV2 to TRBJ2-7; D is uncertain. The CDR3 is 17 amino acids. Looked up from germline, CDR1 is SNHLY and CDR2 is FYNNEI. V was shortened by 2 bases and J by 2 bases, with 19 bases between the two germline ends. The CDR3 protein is CASSEMSAGFGAYEQYF. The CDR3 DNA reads TGTGCCAGCAGTGAAATGTCGGCAGGATTTGGGGCCTACGAGCAGTACTTC.

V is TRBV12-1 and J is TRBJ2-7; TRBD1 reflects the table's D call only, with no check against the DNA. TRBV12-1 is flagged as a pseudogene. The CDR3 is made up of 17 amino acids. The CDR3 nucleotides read TGTGCCAGCAGCTTTAAGTTGAGTGGACAGATCTCCTACGAGCAGTACTTC. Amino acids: CASSFKLSGQISYEQYF.

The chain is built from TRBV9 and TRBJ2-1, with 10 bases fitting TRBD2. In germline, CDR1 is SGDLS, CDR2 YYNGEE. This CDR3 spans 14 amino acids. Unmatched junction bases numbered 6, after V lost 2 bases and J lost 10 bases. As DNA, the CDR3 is TGTGCCAGCAGCGTTCAGAAACTAGCGGGAGAGCAGTTCTTC. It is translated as CASSVQKLAGEQFF.

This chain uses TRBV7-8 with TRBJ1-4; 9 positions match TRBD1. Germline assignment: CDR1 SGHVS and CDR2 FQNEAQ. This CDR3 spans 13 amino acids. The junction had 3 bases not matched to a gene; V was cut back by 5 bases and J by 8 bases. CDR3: CASSADRGEKLFF. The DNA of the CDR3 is TGTGCCAGCAGCGCGGACAGGGGCGAAAAACTGTTTTTT.

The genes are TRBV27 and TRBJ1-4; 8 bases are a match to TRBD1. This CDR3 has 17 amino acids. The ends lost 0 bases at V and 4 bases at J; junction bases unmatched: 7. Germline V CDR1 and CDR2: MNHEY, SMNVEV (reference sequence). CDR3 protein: CASSLSLTGAGNEKLFF. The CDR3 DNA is TGTGCCAGCAGTTTATCATTGACAGGGGCCGGTAATGAAAAACTGTTTTTT.

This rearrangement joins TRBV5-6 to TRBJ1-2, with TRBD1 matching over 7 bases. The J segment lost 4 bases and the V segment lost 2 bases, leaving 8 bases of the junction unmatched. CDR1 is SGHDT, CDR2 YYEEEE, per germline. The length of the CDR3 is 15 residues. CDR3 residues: CASSFGGQQLYGYTF. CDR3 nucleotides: TGTGCCAGCAGCTTTGGGGGACAGCAGCTCTATGGCTACACCTTC.

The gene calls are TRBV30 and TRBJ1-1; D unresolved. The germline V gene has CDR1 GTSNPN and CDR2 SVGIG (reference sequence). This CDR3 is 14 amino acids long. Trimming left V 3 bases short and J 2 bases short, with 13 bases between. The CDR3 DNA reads TGTGCCTGGAGAGGGTGGGGTCTAAACACTGAAGCTTTCTTT. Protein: CAWRGWGLNTEAFF.

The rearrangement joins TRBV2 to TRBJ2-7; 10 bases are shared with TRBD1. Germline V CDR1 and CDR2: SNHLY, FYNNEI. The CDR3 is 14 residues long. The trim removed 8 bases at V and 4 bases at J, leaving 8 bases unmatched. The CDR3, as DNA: TGTGCCAGCGACCCAGGACAGGGGGTTTACGAGCAGTACTTC. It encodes CASDPGQGVYEQYF.

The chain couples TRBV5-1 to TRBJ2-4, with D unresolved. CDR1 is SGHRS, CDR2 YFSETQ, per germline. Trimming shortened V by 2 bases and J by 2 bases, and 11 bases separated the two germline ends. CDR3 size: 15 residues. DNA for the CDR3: TGCGCCAGCAGCTTCGGTGGGATCCCCAAAAACATTCAGTACTTC. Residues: CASSFGGIPKNIQYF.

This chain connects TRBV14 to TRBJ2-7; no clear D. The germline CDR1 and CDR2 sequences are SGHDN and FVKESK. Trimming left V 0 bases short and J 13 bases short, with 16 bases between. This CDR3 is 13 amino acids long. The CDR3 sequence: CASSQDPTASFYF. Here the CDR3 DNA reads TGTGCCAGCAGCCAAGATCCCACAGCCTCATTTTACTTC.

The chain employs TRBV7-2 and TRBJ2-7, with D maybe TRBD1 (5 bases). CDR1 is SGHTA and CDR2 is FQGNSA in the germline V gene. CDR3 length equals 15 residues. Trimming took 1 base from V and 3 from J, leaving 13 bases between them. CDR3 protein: CASSLVWGNHYEQYF. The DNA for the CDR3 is TGTGCCAGCAGCTTAGTGTGGGGCAACCACTACGAGCAGTACTTC. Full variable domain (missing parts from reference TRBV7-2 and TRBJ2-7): GAGVSQSPSNKVTEKGKDVELRCDPISGHTALYWYRQSLGQGLEFLIYFQGNSAPDKSGLPSDRFSAERTGGSVSTLTIQRTQQEDSAVYLCASSLVWGNHYEQYFGPGTRLTVT.

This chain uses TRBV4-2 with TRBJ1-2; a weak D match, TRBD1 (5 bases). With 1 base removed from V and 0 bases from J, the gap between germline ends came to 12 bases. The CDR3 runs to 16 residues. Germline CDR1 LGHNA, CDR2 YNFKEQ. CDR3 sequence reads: CASSQASRDPNYGYTF. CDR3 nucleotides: TGTGCCAGCAGCCAAGCGTCAAGGGACCCTAACTATGGCTACACCTTC.

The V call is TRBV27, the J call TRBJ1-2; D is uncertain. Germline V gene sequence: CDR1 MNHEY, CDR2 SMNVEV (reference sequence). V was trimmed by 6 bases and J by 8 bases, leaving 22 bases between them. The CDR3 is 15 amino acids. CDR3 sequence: CASSSLKIRLQGYTF. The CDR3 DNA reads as TGTGCCAGCAGCTCCTTGAAAATACGCTTGCAAGGCTACACCTTC.

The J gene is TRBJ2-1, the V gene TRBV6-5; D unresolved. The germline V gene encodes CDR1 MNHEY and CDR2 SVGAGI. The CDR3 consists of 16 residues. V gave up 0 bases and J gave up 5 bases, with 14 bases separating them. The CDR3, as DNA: TGTGCCAGCAGTTACTCGATAGCACCTCCGAACAATGAGCAGTTCTTC. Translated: CASSYSIAPPNNEQFF.

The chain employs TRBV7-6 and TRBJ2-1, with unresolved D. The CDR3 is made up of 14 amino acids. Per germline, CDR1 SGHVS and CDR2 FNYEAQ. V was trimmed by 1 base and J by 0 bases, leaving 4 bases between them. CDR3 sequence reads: CASSLGASYNEQFF. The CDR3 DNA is TGTGCCAGCAGCTTAGGGGCCTCCTACAATGAGCAGTTCTTC. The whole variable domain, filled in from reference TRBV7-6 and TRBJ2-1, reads GAGVSQSPRYKVTKRGQDVALRCDPISGHVSLYWYRQALGQGPEFLTYFNYEAQQDKSGLPNDRFSAERPEGSISTLTIQRTEQRDSAMYRCASSLGASYNEQFFGPGTRLTVL.

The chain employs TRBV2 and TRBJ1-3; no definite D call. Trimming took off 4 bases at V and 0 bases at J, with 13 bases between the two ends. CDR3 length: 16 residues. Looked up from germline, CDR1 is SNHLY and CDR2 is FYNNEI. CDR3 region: CASSAVLGLSGNTIYF. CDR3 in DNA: TGTGCCAGCAGTGCAGTTCTCGGGCTCTCTGGAAACACCATATATTTT.

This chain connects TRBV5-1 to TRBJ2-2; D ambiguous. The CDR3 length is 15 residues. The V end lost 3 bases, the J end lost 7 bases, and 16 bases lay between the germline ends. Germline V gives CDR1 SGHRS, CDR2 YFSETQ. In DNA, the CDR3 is TGCGCCAGCAGCTCTCGGTCGTGGGTTGGCGGGGAGCTGTTTTTT. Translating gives CASSSRSWVGGELFF. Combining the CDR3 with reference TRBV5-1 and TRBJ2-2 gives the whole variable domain KAGVTQTPRYLIKTRGQQVTLSCSPISGHRSVSWYQQTPGQGLQFLFEYFSETQRNKGNFPGRFSGRQFSNSRSEMNVSTLELGDSALYLCASSSRSWVGGELFFGEGSRLTVL.

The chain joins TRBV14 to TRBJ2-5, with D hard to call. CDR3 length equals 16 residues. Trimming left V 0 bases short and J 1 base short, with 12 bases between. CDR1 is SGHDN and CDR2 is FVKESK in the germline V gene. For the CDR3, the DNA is TGTGCCAGCAGCCAAGACCAAGGACGGCTCCAAGAGACCCAGTACTTC. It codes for CASSQDQGRLQETQYF.

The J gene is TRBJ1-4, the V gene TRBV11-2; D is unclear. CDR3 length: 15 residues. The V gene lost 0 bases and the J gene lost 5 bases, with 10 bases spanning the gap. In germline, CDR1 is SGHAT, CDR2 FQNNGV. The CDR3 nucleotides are TGTGCCAGCAGCTTAGAAACAGCTATGAATGAAAAACTGTTTTTT. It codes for CASSLETAMNEKLFF. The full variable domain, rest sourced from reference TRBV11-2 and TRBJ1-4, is EAGVAQSPRYKIIEKRQSVAFWCNPISGHATLYWYQQILGQGPKLLIQFQNNGVVDDSQLPKDRFSAERLKGVDSTLKIQPAKLEDSAVYLCASSLETAMNEKLFFGSGTQLSVL.